These 10 T cell receptor beta chains originate from one sample sequenced in a study of metastatic and nonmetastatic thyroid tumors. TCRdb re-analyzed the PCR reads through MiXCR. The top ten clones hold about 6.6% of a sample with around 40,000 clones, about 17% of them seen once. No treatment had been given to any patient before thyroid surgery. Sequencing was carried out using blood. These receptors came from a male donor with papillary thyroid cancer or a benign thyroid nodule (not recorded which). Some clones in this sample may be carry-over from other donors' samples.

This clone was detected a few times. This rearrangement joins TRBV6-2 or TRBV6-3 to TRBJ2-7, with 8 bases that match TRBD2. CDR3 length: 18 residues. The V gene's germline CDR1 is MNHEY and CDR2 SVGEGT. With 6 bases clipped from V and 0 bases from J, the junction kept 16 bases outside the gene matches. The CDR3 here is CASRSTSGSYPSSYEQYF. Written as DNA, the CDR3 is TGTGCCAGCAGATCGACCAGCGGGAGTTATCCAAGCTCCTACGAGCAGTACTTC.

Many counts were recorded for this clone. The gene calls are TRBV7-3 and TRBJ1-2, with 7 bases lining up with TRBD1. This CDR3 is built from 13 residues. Germline V gene data show CDR1 as SGHTA and CDR2 as FQGTGA. The V gene end was trimmed by 1 base and the J gene end by 8 bases; junction bases not matched to a gene: 4. CDR3 DNA: TGTGCCAGCAGCTTAAAAGACAGGGTGGGCTACACCTTC. Encoded protein: CASSLKDRVGYTF. The entire variable domain, with the rest obtained from reference TRBV7-3 and TRBJ1-2, is as follows: GAGVSQTPSNKVTEKGKYVELRCDPISGHTALYWYRQSLGQGPEFLIYFQGTGAADDSGLPNDRFFAVRPEGSVSTLKIQRTERGDSAVYLCASSLKDRVGYTFGSGTRLTVV.

In this sample, this clone turned up a few times. The J gene is TRBJ1-1, the V gene TRBV6-1; D is undetermined. Trimming removed 3 bases at V and 10 bases at J, with 6 bases between. CDR1 and CDR2 from the germline V gene are MNHNS and SASEGT. The CDR3 covers 10 residues. CDR3 loop: CASSDEGAFF. The CDR3, as DNA: TGTGCCAGCAGTGACGAAGGAGCTTTCTTT.

A few counts support this clone. A single base separates this from a much larger clone, so it may be a read error. This sample includes further DNA sequences coding for the same CDR3. The rearrangement joins TRBV7-8 to TRBJ2-1; 10 bases fit TRBD2. CDR3 length: 18 residues. Losses at the gene ends were 5 bases for V and 4 bases for J; bases not matched to a gene: 14. The V gene's germline CDR1 is SGHVS and CDR2 FQNEAQ. The CDR3 protein is CASSPRLGTSGEYNEQFF. The CDR3 region has the DNA TGTGCCAGCAGCCCCAGACTGGGTACTAGCGGGGAATACAATGAGCAGTTCTTC.

This clone has ten or more counts. The rearrangement joins TRBV20-1 to TRBJ2-1; 9 positions match TRBD2. The CDR3 has 14 amino acids. Germline trimming cut 6 bases from V and 11 bases from J; bases unmatched to any gene: 14. Germline CDR1 is DFQATT and CDR2 is SNEGSKA (reference sequence). The chain's CDR3 is CSAHQTAGGPKQFF. As DNA, the CDR3 is TGCAGTGCGCACCAGACGGCGGGAGGGCCAAAGCAGTTCTTC.

This chain joins TRBV7-2 and TRBJ1-6; TRBD1 aligns across 9 bases. CDR1 and CDR2 from the germline V gene are SGHTA and FQGNSA. This CDR3 region has 15 residues. V dropped 5 bases and J dropped 9; count of bases not matched to a gene: 8. The CDR3 sequence: CASSLGDRDGSPLHF. The CDR3 DNA follows: TGTGCCAGCAGCCTAGGGGACAGGGACGGTTCACCCCTCCACTTT.

The V and J genes are TRBV7-6 and TRBJ2-3; D uncertain. Germline V gives CDR1 SGHVS, CDR2 FNYEAQ. The CDR3 totals 20 residues. V shed 0 bases and J shed 3 bases, with 25 bases lying between them. Here the CDR3 reads CASSLASWLVGSRWTDTQYF. CDR3 bases: TGTGCCAGCAGCTTAGCCTCCTGGCTGGTGGGTTCAAGGTGGACAGATACGCAGTATTTT. The full variable domain, its missing parts supplied by reference TRBV7-6 and TRBJ2-3, is GAGVSQSPRYKVTKRGQDVALRCDPISGHVSLYWYRQALGQGPEFLTYFNYEAQQDKSGLPNDRFSAERPEGSISTLTIQRTEQRDSAMYRCASSLASWLVGSRWTDTQYFGPGTRLTVL.

In its sample, this clone was seen many times. This chain connects TRBV6-5 to TRBJ1-2; 7 nucleotides align to TRBD1. Losses at the gene ends were 2 bases for V and 3 bases for J; bases not matched to a gene: 6. The germline V gene encodes CDR1 MNHEY and CDR2 SVGAGI. The CDR3 runs 15 residues. The CDR3 protein is CASSYGRGGDYGYTF. The CDR3 DNA reads TGTGCCAGCAGTTACGGAAGAGGGGGCGACTATGGCTACACCTTC.

The V gene is TRBV30, the J gene TRBJ1-5; the D is unclear. CDR3 length: 13 amino acids. In germline, CDR1 is GTSNPN, CDR2 SVGIG (reference sequence). The V end was cut by 1 base, the J end by 3 bases, with 7 bases between. CDR3 sequence: CAWSGHPNQPQHF. CDR3 sequence (DNA): TGTGCCTGGAGTGGACACCCCAATCAGCCCCAGCATTTT.

This clone has at least ten counts. The rearrangement uses TRBV10-3 and TRBJ2-1, with TRBD1 identical over 8 bases. V gave up 7 bases and J gave up 5 bases; unmatched junction bases: 4. CDR1 and CDR2 from the germline V gene are ENHRY and SYGVKD. The CDR3 is made up of 13 amino acids. The CDR3 spells CAITGQGNNEQFF. CDR3 DNA: TGTGCCATCACTGGACAGGGTAACAATGAGCAGTTCTTC.